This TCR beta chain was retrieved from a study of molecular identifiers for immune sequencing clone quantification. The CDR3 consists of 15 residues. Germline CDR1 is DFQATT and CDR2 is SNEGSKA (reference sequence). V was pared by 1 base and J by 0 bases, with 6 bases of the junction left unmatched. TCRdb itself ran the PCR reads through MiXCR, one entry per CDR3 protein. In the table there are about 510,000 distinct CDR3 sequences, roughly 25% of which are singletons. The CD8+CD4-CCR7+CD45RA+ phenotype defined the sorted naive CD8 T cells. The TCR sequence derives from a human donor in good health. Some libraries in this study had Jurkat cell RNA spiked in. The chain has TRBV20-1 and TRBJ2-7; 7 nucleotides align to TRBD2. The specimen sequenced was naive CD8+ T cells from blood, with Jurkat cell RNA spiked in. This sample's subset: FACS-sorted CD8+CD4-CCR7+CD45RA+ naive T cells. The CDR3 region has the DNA TGCAGTGCTAGAGGGGCTAGCGGAAGCTCCTACGAGCAGTACTTC. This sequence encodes CSARGASGSSYEQYF.